The 24 T cell receptor beta chains below come from one sample, sequenced in a study of T-cell reconstitution after alpha-beta-depleted transplantation in children. Unique molecular identifiers were incorporated during preparation of the TCRbeta library. TCRdb passed the PCR reads through MiXCR, listing each CDR3 protein once. Of some 300,000 distinct CDR3 sequences detected, 9% to 12% appear once; the ten largest clones hold around 2.4%. The sample consisted of PBMCs from the stem cell graft donor, taken from the stem cell graft. The source is a human donor who donated a stem cell graft to a child with acute lymphoblastic leukemia.

In this sample, this clonotype turned up a few times. This chain uses TRBV20-1 with TRBJ1-4; no reliable D call. In germline, CDR1 is DFQATT, CDR2 SNEGSKA (reference sequence). The CDR3 contains 17 residues. With 2 bases removed from V and 0 bases from J, the gap between germline ends came to 16 bases. The CDR3 DNA sequence: TGCAGTGCTAGATCCCGACGGATTACCCCAACTAATGAAAAACTGTTTTTT. Residues: CSARSRRITPTNEKLFF.

This chain uses TRBV12-3 or TRBV12-4 with TRBJ2-3; TRBD2 matches 7 bases. V lost 8 bases, J lost 5 bases, and 4 bases stayed unmatched. The CDR3 extends over 12 amino acids. In DNA form, the CDR3 reads TGTGCCAGCCGGGGGGTAGAAGATACGCAGTATTTT. This sequence encodes CASRGVEDTQYF.

The gene calls are TRBV4-1 and TRBJ2-5; no clear D gene. Germline loops: CDR1 MGHRA, CDR2 YSYEKL. CDR3 length equals 15 residues. With 2 bases removed from V and 5 bases from J, the gap between germline ends came to 15 bases. The CDR3 protein is CASSQPSASFETQYF. The CDR3 region has the DNA TGCGCCAGCAGCCAACCCTCGGCTAGTTTCGAGACCCAGTACTTC.

The table lists this clonotype with a count of one. The gene calls are TRBV11-1 and TRBJ2-2, with TRBD2 matching 13 bases. The germline V gene encodes CDR1 SGHAT and CDR2 FQDESV (reference sequence). There are 19 residues in the CDR3. The junction had 10 bases not matched to a gene; V was cut back by 4 bases and J by 2 bases. CDR3 coding DNA: TGTGCCAGCAGCTCACCGGGACTAGCGGGACTAAAAAACACCGGGGAGCTGTTTTTT. Translation gives CASSSPGLAGLKNTGELFF.

This clonotype was seen only a few times. This sequence joins TRBV27 and TRBJ1-5, with 11 bases identical to TRBD1. This CDR3 has 14 residues. Germline CDR1 MNHEY, CDR2 SMNVEV (reference sequence). J lost 6 bases, V lost 6 bases, and 4 bases had no gene match. CDR3: CASRAGQGVQPQHF. The CDR3 DNA reads TGTGCCAGCAGGGCGGGACAGGGGGTTCAGCCCCAGCATTTT.

The chain joins TRBV4-2 to TRBJ2-1; tentative D call: TRBD2 (6 bases). V lost 0 bases and J 5 bases, leaving 14 bases between the germline ends. The length of the CDR3 is 16 residues. Per germline, CDR1 LGHNA and CDR2 YNFKEQ. Here the CDR3 DNA reads TGTGCCAGCAGCCAAGATGCCGGGAGACGGGACAATGAGCAGTTCTTC. Translated, it gives CASSQDAGRRDNEQFF.

This sequence joins TRBV3-1 and TRBJ2-2, with D hard to call. The V end was cut by 6 bases, the J end by 2 bases, with 4 bases between. CDR3 length: 12 residues. From germline, CDR1 is LGHDT and CDR2 YNNKEL (reference sequence). The CDR3 protein is CASRDNTGELFF. The DNA for the CDR3 is TGTGCCAGCAGGGACAACACCGGGGAGCTGTTTTTT.

The V call is TRBV6-2 or TRBV6-3, the J call TRBJ2-7; TRBD1 matches at 7 bases. In germline, CDR1 is MNHEY, CDR2 SVGEGT. The V gene end was trimmed by 7 bases and the J gene end by 1 base; junction bases not matched to a gene: 7. CDR3 size: 14 residues. The chain's CDR3 is CASIFRDRSYEQYF. The CDR3 DNA reads TGTGCCAGCATTTTCCGGGACAGATCCTACGAGCAGTACTTC.

This chain connects TRBV6-5 to TRBJ2-1; 11 bases line up with TRBD2. J was trimmed by 2 bases and V by 0 bases; bases with no gene match: 6. The CDR3 totals 18 residues. The V gene's germline CDR1 is MNHEY and CDR2 SVGAGI. DNA for the CDR3: TGTGCCAGCAGTTACTCGCCTAGCGGGAGGATCACCTACAATGAGCAGTTCTTC. It yields the protein CASSYSPSGRITYNEQFF.

The rearrangement joins TRBV6-5 to TRBJ2-2; 9 nucleotides match TRBD1. V gave up 0 bases and J gave up 6 bases; unmatched junction bases: 5. CDR3 size: 16 residues. Germline CDR1 MNHEY, CDR2 SVGAGI. CDR3 protein: CASSYSGQGVAGELFF. The CDR3 DNA follows: TGTGCCAGCAGTTACTCGGGACAGGGCGTAGCCGGGGAGCTGTTTTTT.

DNA of the CDR3: TGTGCCAGCAGTTTCGCTGGGCGGACCCCTAATGAAAAACTGTTTTTT. The encoded protein is CASSFAGRTPNEKLFF. The J gene is TRBJ1-4, the V gene TRBV27, with D hard to call. Between the trimmed V and J ends, which lost 3 bases and 3 bases, there was a span of 14 bases. CDR3 length equals 16 residues. Germline V gene data show CDR1 as MNHEY and CDR2 as SMNVEV (reference sequence).

The CDR3 nucleotides read TGTGCCAGCAGCCTGTGGCGGCAGAATAGCAATCAGCCCCAGCATTTT. It yields the protein CASSLWRQNSNQPQHF. The rearrangement joins TRBV2 to TRBJ1-5, with D unresolved. CDR3 length: 16 amino acids. Germline V gene sequence: CDR1 SNHLY, CDR2 FYNNEI. V lost 6 bases, J lost 0 bases, and 15 bases lay in between. The whole variable domain, remainder taken from reference TRBV2 and TRBJ1-5, is EPEVTQTPSHQVTQMGQEVILRCVPISNHLYFYWYRQILGQKVEFLVSFYNNEISEKSEIFDDQFSVERPDGSNFTLKIRSTKLEDSAMYFCASSLWRQNSNQPQHFGDGTRLSIL.

The chain is built from TRBV7-9 and TRBJ2-3; TRBD1 agrees at 7 bases. The CDR3 totals 16 residues. The J segment lost 1 base and the V segment lost 2 bases, leaving 6 bases of the junction unmatched. Germline V lookup: CDR1 SEHNR, CDR2 FQNEAQ (reference sequence). The CDR3 nucleotides read TGTGCCAGCAGCTTACCCCGGGACAGCCGCACAGATACGCAGTATTTT. As protein: CASSLPRDSRTDTQYF.

This clonotype occurred many times. The chain has TRBV5-6 and TRBJ2-1; D may be TRBD2 (5 bases). The CDR3 length is 15 residues. Germline V CDR1 and CDR2: SGHDT, YYEEEE. The V gene lost 0 bases and the J gene lost 2 bases, with 9 bases spanning the gap. The CDR3 coding sequence is TGTGCCAGCAGCTTGGTCCGGGGAACCTACAATGAGCAGTTCTTC. Amino acid sequence: CASSLVRGTYNEQFF.

This clonotype was picked up a small number of times. CDR3 sequence: CSALSKEKLFF. CDR3 nucleotides: TGCAGTGCCCTTTCGAAGGAAAAACTGTTTTTT. This chain connects TRBV20-1 to TRBJ1-4; D unresolved. Trimming pared 6 bases from V and 8 bases from J, leaving 10 bases between. The CDR3 spans 11 residues. Germline V CDR1 and CDR2: DFQATT, SNEGSKA (reference sequence).

This chain uses TRBV27 with TRBJ1-1; perhaps TRBD1 as D (5 bases). Trimming removed 0 bases at V and 5 bases at J, with 16 bases between. The germline V gene encodes CDR1 MNHEY and CDR2 SMNVEV (reference sequence). The CDR3 runs to 16 residues. The CDR3 DNA follows: TGTGCCAGCAGTTTATCGATTTTTGGGGGGGAAACTGAAGCTTTCTTT. Its translation is CASSLSIFGGETEAFF.

This chain joins TRBV6-5 and TRBJ1-2; D not resolved. Germline V lookup: CDR1 MNHEY, CDR2 SVGAGI. V was cut by 0 bases and J by 4 bases, with 12 bases left in between. CDR3 size: 15 residues. CDR3 in DNA: TGTGCCAGCAGTTACTCGGGCAGGCCTGGCTATGGCTACACCTTC. Protein product: CASSYSGRPGYGYTF.

This chain uses TRBV20-1 with TRBJ2-7, with D possibly being TRBD1 (6 bases). Germline-derived CDR1 and CDR2 are DFQATT and SNEGSKA (reference sequence). This CDR3 is 13 amino acids long. The V end was cut by 5 bases, the J end by 2 bases, with 13 bases between. The DNA for the CDR3 is TGCAGTGCTCGCGACCAGGGGCCCTACGAGCAGTACTTC. Translation gives CSARDQGPYEQYF.

This clonotype was picked up a small number of times. CDR3 sequence reads: CSVDGGIYGYTF. Here the CDR3 DNA reads TGCAGCGTGGATGGGGGTATATATGGCTACACCTTC. This chain joins TRBV29-1 and TRBJ1-2; a weak D match, TRBD1 (5 bases). The CDR3 has 12 amino acids. Trimming pared 6 bases from V and 5 bases from J, leaving 13 bases between. Germline V gives CDR1 SQVTM, CDR2 ANQGSEA.

In this sample, this clonotype turned up a few times. The genes are TRBV7-3 and TRBJ2-5, with TRBD2 identical over 9 bases. The ends lost 2 bases at V and 5 bases at J; junction bases unmatched: 6. The CDR3 totals 15 residues. CDR1 and CDR2 from the germline V gene are SGHTA and FQGTGA. The CDR3 here is CASSLAGGILETQYF. CDR3 DNA: TGTGCCAGCAGCTTAGCGGGAGGGATTTTGGAGACCCAGTACTTC.

The table lists this clonotype with a few counts. V and J are TRBV12-3 or TRBV12-4 and TRBJ2-7; D is unresolved. The CDR3 is made up of 16 amino acids. Trimming cost V 5 bases and J 2 bases, with 19 bases left between them. CDR3: CASSPPAIRRTYEQYF. CDR3 coding DNA: TGTGCCAGCAGTCCTCCCGCAATTAGGCGAACCTACGAGCAGTACTTC.

This rearrangement joins TRBV29-1 to TRBJ1-1; D is uncertain. Germline values: CDR1 SQVTM, CDR2 ANQGSEA. V was shortened by 7 bases and J by 5 bases, with 20 bases between the two germline ends. This CDR3 comprises 14 residues. The CDR3 DNA reads as TGCAGCGCCCCAGCCCCGTCACCGGGGACTGAAGCTTTCTTT. Protein: CSAPAPSPGTEAFF.

In its sample, this clonotype was seen a few times. V is TRBV7-9 and J is TRBJ1-1, with TRBD1 matching 7 bases. Trimming removed 4 bases from V and 4 bases from J; junction bases left unmatched: 6. Germline CDR1 is SEHNR and CDR2 is FQNEAQ (reference sequence). The CDR3 has 14 amino acids. The CDR3 loop is CASSSTGLGTEAFF. The CDR3 DNA is TGTGCCAGCAGCTCGACAGGGTTGGGCACTGAAGCTTTCTTT.

At least ten counts were recorded for this clonotype. V gene TRBV27 combines with J gene TRBJ1-5, with unresolved D. This CDR3 spans 14 amino acids. Trimming shortened V by 3 bases and J by 7 bases, and 13 bases separated the two germline ends. Germline V gene lookup returns CDR1 MNHEY and CDR2 SMNVEV (reference sequence). The CDR3 DNA reads TGTGCCAGCAGTTTTCGGGGATCCGGGCAGCCCCAGCATTTT. It yields the protein CASSFRGSGQPQHF.